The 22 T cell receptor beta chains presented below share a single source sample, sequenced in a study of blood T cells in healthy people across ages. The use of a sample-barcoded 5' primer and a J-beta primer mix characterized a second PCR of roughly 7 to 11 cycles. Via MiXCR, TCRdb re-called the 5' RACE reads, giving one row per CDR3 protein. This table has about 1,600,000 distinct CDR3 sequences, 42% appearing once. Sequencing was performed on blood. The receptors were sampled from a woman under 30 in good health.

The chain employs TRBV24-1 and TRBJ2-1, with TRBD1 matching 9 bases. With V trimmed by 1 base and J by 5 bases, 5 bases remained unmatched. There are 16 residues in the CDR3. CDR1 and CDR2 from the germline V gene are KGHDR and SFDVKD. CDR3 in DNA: TGTGCCACCAGTGATTTTCAGGACAGGGGTAACAATGAGCAGTTCTTC. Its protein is CATSDFQDRGNNEQFF.

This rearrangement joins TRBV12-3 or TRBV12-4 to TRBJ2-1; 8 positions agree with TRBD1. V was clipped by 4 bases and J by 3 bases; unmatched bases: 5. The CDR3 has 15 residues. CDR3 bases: TGTGCCAGCAGTTCCACGACAGGGGACTACAATGAGCAGTTCTTC. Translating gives CASSSTTGDYNEQFF.

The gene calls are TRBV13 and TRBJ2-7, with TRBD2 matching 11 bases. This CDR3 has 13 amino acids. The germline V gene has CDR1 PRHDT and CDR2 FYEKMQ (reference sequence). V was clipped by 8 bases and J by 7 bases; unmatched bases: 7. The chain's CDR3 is CASERLAGGEQYF. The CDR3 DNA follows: TGTGCCAGCGAGCGGCTAGCGGGAGGTGAGCAGTACTTC. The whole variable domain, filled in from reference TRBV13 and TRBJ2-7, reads AAGVIQSPRHLIKEKRETATLKCYPIPRHDTVYWYQQGPGQDPQFLISFYEKMQSDKGSIPDRFSAQQFSDYHSELNMSSLELGDSALYFCASERLAGGEQYFGPGTRLTVT.

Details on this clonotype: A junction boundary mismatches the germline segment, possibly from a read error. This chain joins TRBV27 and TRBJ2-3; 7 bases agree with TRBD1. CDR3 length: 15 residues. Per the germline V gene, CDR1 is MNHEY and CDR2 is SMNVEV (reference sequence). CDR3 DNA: TGTACCAGCAGCCCAAGGGGGCTAACTCCAGATACGCAGTATTTT. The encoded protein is CTSSPRGLTPDTQYF.

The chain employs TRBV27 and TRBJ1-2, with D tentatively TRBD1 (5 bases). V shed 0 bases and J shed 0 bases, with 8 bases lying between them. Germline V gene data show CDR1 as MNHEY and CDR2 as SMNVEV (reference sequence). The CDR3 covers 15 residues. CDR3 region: CASSLSRQTNYGYTF. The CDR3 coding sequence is TGTGCCAGCAGTTTATCGAGACAGACTAACTATGGCTACACCTTC.

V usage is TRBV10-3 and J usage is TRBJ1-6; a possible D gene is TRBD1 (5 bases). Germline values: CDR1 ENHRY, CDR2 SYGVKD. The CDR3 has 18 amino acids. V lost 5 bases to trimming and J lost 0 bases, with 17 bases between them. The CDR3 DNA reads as TGTGCCATCAGTCCCCTGGGGCCCGATAGCTCCTATAATTCACCCCTCCACTTT. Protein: CAISPLGPDSSYNSPLHF.

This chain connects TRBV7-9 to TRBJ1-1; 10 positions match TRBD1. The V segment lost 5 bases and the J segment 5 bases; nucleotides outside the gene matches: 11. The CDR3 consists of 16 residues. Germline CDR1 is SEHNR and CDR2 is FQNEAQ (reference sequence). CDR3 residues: CASSLRQGAPATEAFF. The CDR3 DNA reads TGTGCCAGCAGCCTAAGACAGGGGGCGCCGGCAACTGAAGCTTTCTTT.

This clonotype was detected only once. The CDR3 coding sequence is TGTGCCAGCAGTACTATACAGGGCCGCAATCAGCCCCAGCATTTT. It yields the protein CASSTIQGRNQPQHF. This sequence joins TRBV27 and TRBJ1-5; tentatively, D is TRBD1 (6 bases). V was cut by 5 bases and J by 2 bases, with 13 bases left in between. This CDR3 region has 15 residues. Germline V gene sequence: CDR1 MNHEY, CDR2 SMNVEV (reference sequence).

In DNA form, the CDR3 reads TGTGCCAGCAGTAGTCGTTGGGGGGGTGCTAGCTCTGGGGCCAACGTCCTGACTTTC. It specifies CASSSRWGGASSGANVLTF. The chain recombines TRBV12-3 or TRBV12-4 with TRBJ2-6, with TRBD2 identical over 7 bases. The CDR3 has 19 residues. The V and J ends lost 5 bases and 0 bases, in that order; junction bases with no gene match: 13.

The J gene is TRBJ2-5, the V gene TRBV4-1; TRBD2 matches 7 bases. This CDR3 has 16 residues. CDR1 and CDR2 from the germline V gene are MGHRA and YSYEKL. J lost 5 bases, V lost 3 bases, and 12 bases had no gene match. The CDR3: CASSQGGLAVRETQYF. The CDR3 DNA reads TGCGCCAGCAGCCAGGGAGGCCTAGCGGTCCGGGAGACCCAGTACTTC.

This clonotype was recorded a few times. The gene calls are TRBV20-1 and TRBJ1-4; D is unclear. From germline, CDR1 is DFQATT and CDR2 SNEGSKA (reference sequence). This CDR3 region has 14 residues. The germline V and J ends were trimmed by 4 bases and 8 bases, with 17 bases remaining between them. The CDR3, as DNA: TGCAGTGCTAAGTTAGGTCTAACCGGGGAAAAACTGTTTTTT. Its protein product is CSAKLGLTGEKLFF.

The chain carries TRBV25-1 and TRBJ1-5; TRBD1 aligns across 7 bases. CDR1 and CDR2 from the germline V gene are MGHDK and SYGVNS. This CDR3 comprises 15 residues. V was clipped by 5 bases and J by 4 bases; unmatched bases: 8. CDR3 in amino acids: CASSPPGQINQPQHF. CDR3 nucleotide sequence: TGTGCCAGCAGTCCGCCGGGACAGATAAATCAGCCCCAGCATTTT.

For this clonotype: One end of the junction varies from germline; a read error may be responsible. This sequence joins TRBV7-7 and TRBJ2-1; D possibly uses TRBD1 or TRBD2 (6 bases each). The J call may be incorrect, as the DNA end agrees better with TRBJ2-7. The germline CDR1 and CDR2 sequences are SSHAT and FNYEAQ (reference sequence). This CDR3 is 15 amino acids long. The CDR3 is CASSLEGGPQYEQYF. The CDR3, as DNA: TGTGCTAGCAGCTTAGAGGGGGGCCCCCAGTATGAGCAGTACTTC.

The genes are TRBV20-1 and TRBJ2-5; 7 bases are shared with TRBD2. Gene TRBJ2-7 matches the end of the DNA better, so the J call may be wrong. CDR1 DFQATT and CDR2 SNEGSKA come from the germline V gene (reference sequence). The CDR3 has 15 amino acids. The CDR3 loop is CSARDGRRELYEQYF. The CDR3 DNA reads TGCAGTGCTAGAGATGGACGGCGGGAGCTGTACGAGCAGTACTTC.

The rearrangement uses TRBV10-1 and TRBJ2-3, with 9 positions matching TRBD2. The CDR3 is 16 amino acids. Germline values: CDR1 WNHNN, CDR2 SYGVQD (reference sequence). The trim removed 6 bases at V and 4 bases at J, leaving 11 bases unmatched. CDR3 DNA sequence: TGCGCCAGCAGCCTGACTAGCGGAGTTCGGCCAGATACGCAGTATTTT. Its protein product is CASSLTSGVRPDTQYF.

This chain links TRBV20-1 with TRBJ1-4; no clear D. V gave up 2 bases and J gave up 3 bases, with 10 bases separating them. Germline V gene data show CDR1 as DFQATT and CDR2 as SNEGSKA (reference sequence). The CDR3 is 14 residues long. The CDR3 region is CSARNSLANEKLFF. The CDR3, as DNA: TGCAGTGCTAGAAACAGCCTGGCTAATGAAAAACTGTTTTTT.

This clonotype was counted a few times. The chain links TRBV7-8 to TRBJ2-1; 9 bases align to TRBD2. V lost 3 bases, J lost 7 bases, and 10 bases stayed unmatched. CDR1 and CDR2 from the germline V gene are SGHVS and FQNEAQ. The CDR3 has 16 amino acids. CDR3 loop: CASSLEAGTSFNEQFF. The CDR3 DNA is TGTGCCAGCAGCTTGGAAGCCGGGACTAGCTTTAATGAGCAGTTCTTC.

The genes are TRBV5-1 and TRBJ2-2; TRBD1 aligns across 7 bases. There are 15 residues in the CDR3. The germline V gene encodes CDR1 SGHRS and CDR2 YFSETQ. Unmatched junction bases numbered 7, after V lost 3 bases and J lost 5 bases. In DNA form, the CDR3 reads TGCGCCAGCAGCTCTAGAGGGACAGTAACCGGGGAGCTGTTTTTT. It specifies CASSSRGTVTGELFF. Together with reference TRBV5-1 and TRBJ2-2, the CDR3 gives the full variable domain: KAGVTQTPRYLIKTRGQQVTLSCSPISGHRSVSWYQQTPGQGLQFLFEYFSETQRNKGNFPGRFSGRQFSNSRSEMNVSTLELGDSALYLCASSSRGTVTGELFFGEGSRLTVL.

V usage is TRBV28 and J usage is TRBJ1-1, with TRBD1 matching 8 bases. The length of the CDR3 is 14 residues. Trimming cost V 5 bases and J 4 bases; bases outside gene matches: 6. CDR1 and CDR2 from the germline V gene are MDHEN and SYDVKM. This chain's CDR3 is CASSPDRDSTEAFF. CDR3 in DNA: TGTGCCAGCAGTCCGGACAGGGACTCCACTGAAGCTTTCTTT.

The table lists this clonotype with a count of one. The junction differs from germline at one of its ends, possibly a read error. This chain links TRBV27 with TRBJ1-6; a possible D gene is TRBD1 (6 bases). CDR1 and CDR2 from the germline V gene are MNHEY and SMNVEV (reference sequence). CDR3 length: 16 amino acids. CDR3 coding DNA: TGTGCCAGCTCCAAGGCCGGGACATGGACGGATTCACCCCCCCACTTT. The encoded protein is CASSKAGTWTDSPPHF.

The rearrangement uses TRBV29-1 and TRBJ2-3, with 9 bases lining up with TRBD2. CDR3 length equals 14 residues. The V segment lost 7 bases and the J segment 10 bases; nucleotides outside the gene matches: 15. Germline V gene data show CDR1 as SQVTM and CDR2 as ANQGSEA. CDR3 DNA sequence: TGCAGCGCACGAAGACTAGCGGAGGGGGCGCCGCAGTATTTT. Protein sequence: CSARRLAEGAPQYF.

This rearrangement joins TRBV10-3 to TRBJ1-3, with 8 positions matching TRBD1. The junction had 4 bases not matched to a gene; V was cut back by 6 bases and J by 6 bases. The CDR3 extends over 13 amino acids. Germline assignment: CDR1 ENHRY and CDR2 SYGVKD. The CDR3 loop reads CAIRTGEENTIYF. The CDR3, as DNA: TGTGCCATCAGGACAGGGGAGGAAAACACCATATATTTT.